This TCR beta chain derives from a study of cytomegalovirus exposure and HLA in healthy donors. General observations from the study: That first-cohort TCR clusters tended to co-occur in the 120 or so validation repertoires was found in a later analysis. A list of roughly 180 TCR beta chains associated with cytomegalovirus was given. Most sequenced TCRs were rare (though some public TCRs occurred in many donors).

Germline loops: CDR1 LNHDA, CDR2 SQIVND (reference sequence). The CDR3 is 14 residues long. V lost 6 bases and J 2 bases, leaving 13 bases between the germline ends. Clones were sequenced by immunoSEQ multiplex PCR, and TCRdb holds only the in-frame ones, with some missing. The sample consists of about 190,000 clones, more than 80% of them appearing once. As to this clone: Its antigen is unknown.

The donors belonged to the approximately 110-subject validation cohort, separate from the roughly 700-subject first cohort. The chain couples TRBV19 to TRBJ1-1; possible D gene TRBD1, 6 bases. Sequencing was done on a sample of PBMCs. This TCR was recovered from a man aged 18-30 years in good health and CMV-seropositive. The CDR3 DNA reads TGTGCCAGTAGCAGGGGAGGGGTTAACACTGAAGCTTTCTTT. As protein: CASSRGGVNTEAFF.